This TCR beta chain was sequenced in a study of T-cell reconstitution after alpha-beta-depleted transplantation in children. Study results and caveats: A year post-transplant, T-cell counts and diversity derived mostly from newly produced T cells. In some patients, recipient T cells and intrathymic progenitors surviving conditioning explained high day-60 diversity. Reports say that about two months after transplant, the alpha-beta T cells came out of several hundred graft clones that had expanded.

Construction of the TCRbeta library involved unique molecular identifiers. TCRdb redid the calling of the PCR reads with MiXCR, one entry per CDR3 protein. The table lists a few hundred thousand distinct CDR3 sequences, 9.5% to 13% of them singletons. This clonotype was counted many times. Its target is not known. This CDR3 region has 18 residues. V was pared by 4 bases and J by 0 bases, with 16 bases between. The specimen comprised peripheral blood, sampled 180 days after TCRalphabeta/CD19-depleted stem cell transplant. The sequence derives from a male patient under 10 years old who had a stem cell transplant for chronic granulomatous disease, so the T cells may come from the graft donor. The V and J genes are TRBV12-3 or TRBV12-4 and TRBJ2-6; D gene ambiguous. The DNA for the CDR3 is TGTGCCAGCAGTTACCCTCGTGATCATAGCTCTGGGGCCAACGTCCTGACTTTC. Its translation: CASSYPRDHSSGANVLTF.